The text below deals with one T cell receptor (beta chain). What it binds is unknown. These data are taken from a study of vaccination and CD4 T cells after COVID-19. The overall study: Subjects got two shots of BNT162b2 or mRNA-1273 vaccine. Study observations and caveats: Recorded median SARS-CoV-2-reactive clonotype numbers increased from about 20 to 38 without reaching significance. Convalescent patients showed a median roughly 85% of reactive clones that were seen only post-vaccination.

In TCRdb, the PCR reads were re-called with MiXCR into one record per CDR3 protein. Here the sample spans about 14,000 distinct CDR3 sequences, 69% being singletons. The sample in question was CD4+ T cells from blood, obtained after SARS-CoV-2 vaccination. This sequence was found in a human donor who had recovered from COVID-19.

The CDR3 bases are TGTGCCAGCAGCCAAGATAAGCGGGACCAAGAGACCCAGTACTTC. It codes for CASSQDKRDQETQYF. The gene calls are TRBV14 and TRBJ2-5, with a tentative D call TRBD2 (6 bases). The CDR3 totals 15 residues. Per germline, CDR1 SGHDN and CDR2 FVKESK. Trimming left V 0 bases short and J 0 bases short, with 8 bases between. Full variable domain (remainder filled in from reference TRBV14 and TRBJ2-5): EAGVTQFPSHSVIEKGQTVTLRCDPISGHDNLYWYRRVMGKEIKFLLHFVKESKQDESGMPNNRFLAERTGGTYSTLKVQPAELEDSGVYFCASSQDKRDQETQYFGPGTRLLVL.